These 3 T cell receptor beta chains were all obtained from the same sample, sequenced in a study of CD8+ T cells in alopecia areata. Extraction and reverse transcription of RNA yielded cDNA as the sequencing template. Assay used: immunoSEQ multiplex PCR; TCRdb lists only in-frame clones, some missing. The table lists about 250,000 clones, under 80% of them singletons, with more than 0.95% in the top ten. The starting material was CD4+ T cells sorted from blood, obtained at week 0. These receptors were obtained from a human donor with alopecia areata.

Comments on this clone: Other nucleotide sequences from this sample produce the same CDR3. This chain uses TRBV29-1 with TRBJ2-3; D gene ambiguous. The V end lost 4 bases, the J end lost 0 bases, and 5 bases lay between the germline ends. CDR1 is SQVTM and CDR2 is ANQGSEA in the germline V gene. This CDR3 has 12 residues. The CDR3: CSVGPSTDTQYF. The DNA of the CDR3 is TGCAGCGTTGGCCCTAGCACAGATACGCAGTATTTT.

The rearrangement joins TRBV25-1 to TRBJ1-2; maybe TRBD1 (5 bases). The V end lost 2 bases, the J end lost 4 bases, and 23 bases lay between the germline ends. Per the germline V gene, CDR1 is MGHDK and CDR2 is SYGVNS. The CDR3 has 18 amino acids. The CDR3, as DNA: TGTGCCAGCAGTGAAGTAGGGGCAGGGCCCAAAACAATCTATGGCTACACCTTC. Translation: CASSEVGAGPKTIYGYTF.

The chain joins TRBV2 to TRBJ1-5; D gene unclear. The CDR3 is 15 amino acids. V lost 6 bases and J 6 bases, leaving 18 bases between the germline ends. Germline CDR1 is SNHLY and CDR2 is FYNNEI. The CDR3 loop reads CASSFETAGGQPQHF. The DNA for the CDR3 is TGTGCCAGCAGCTTCGAGACGGCAGGCGGTCAGCCCCAGCATTTT.